This entry lists 2 T cell receptor beta chains sequenced from one sample in a study of T cell repertoires in cytomegalovirus infection. TCRdb re-analysed the reads in MiXCR, keeping a single row per CDR3 protein. Among 350,000 to 450,000 distinct CDR3 sequences, 18% were seen once, and the ten largest hold around 8.6%. The sample consisted of PBMCs. These receptors came from a human donor in good health (CMV status not recorded). Some clones in this sample may be carry-over from other donors' samples.

The gene calls are TRBV2 and TRBJ1-4, with D possibly being TRBD1 (5 bases). Trimming left V 4 bases short and J 8 bases short, with 14 bases between. The CDR3 length is 14 residues. CDR1 and CDR2 from the germline V gene are SNHLY and FYNNEI. CDR3 bases: TGTGCCAGCAGTGCAGACAGCTCGAAGGAAAAACTGTTTTTT. Protein product: CASSADSSKEKLFF.

In this sample, this clonotype turned up a few times. V gene TRBV10-3 combines with J gene TRBJ1-1; perhaps TRBD1 as D (5 bases). This CDR3 is 12 amino acids long. With 6 bases removed from V and 8 bases from J, the gap between germline ends came to 13 bases. CDR1 is ENHRY, CDR2 SYGVKD, per germline. The CDR3 loop is CAIRGGGVEAFF. The CDR3 DNA reads TGTGCCATCAGAGGTGGGGGGGTAGAAGCTTTCTTT.